The source of this TCR beta chain is a study of cytomegalovirus exposure and HLA in healthy donors. About this clone: Its antigen is unidentified.

Germline CDR1 LNHDA, CDR2 SQIVND (reference sequence). V gave up 2 bases and J gave up 0 bases, with 6 bases separating them. This CDR3 spans 14 amino acids. Findings of the study overall: In vitro data verified three CMV-associated chains as specific for CMV antigens. Fewer N-insertions (relative to the approximately 700-donor mean) were reportedly seen in an Asian-associated ancestry cluster in a later analysis. HLA alleles showed associations with roughly 17,000 TCR beta sequences in a later analysis, at a 0.05 false discovery rate.

Both 60 Vbeta primers and 13 Jbeta primers went into the PCR. Profiling relied on immunoSEQ multiplex PCR, and the TCRdb table lists in-frame clones only, not all of them. The sample has about 120,000 clones, 81% seen once. This receptor was obtained from a woman in her twenties or thirties in good health and CMV-seronegative. This chain uses TRBV19 with TRBJ2-3; the D is unclear. The specimen sequenced was PBMCs. CDR3 loop: CASSISSSTDTQYF. In DNA form, the CDR3 reads TGTGCCAGTAGTATAAGCTCTAGCACAGATACGCAGTATTTT.